Below, 7 T cell receptor beta chains from the same sample are listed, as sequenced in a study of blood T cell repertoires in COVID-19. TCRdb's copy holds only in-frame clones and misses some; the assay was immunoSEQ multiplex PCR. The sample consists of fewer than 500,000 clones, over 75% of them appearing once. The sample taken for sequencing was PBMCs or T cells enriched from blood (not recorded which). These receptors all come from a man aged 30-40 years who had recovered from COVID-19.

The CDR3, as DNA: TGTGCCAGCAGCCCTAGCGGGGGAAGCACAGATACGCAGTATTTT. Encoded protein: CASSPSGGSTDTQYF. V and J are TRBV7-8 and TRBJ2-3; TRBD2 aligns across 10 bases. This CDR3 has 15 residues. Trimming at V came to 5 bases and at J to 0 bases, leaving 2 bases not matched to a gene. Germline CDR1 reads SGHVS; CDR2 reads FQNEAQ.

The genes are TRBV6-5 and TRBJ2-2; D call uncertain. This CDR3 is 11 amino acids long. Trimming pared 6 bases from V and 6 bases from J, leaving 5 bases between. The germline gives CDR1 MNHEY, CDR2 SVGAGI. The CDR3, as DNA: TGTGCCAGCAGGGGCGCCGGGGAGCTGTTTTTT. It codes for CASRGAGELFF.

J is TRBJ2-5 and V is TRBV6-5; D is possibly TRBD2 (7 bases). Trimming pared 4 bases from V and 5 bases from J, leaving 17 bases between. From germline, CDR1 is MNHEY and CDR2 SVGAGI. This CDR3 is built from 15 residues. CDR3 region: CASSWGQGGSETQYF. The CDR3 nucleotides read TGTGCCAGCAGTTGGGGGCAGGGAGGGTCCGAGACCCAGTACTTC.

The chain uses TRBV3-1 (or the pseudogene TRBV3-2) and TRBJ2-7, with 12 bases lining up with TRBD2. The CDR3 runs to 18 residues. V shed 3 bases, J shed 0 bases, and the junction held 9 bases outside the gene matches. The V gene's germline CDR1 is LGHDT and CDR2 YNNKEL (reference sequence). The CDR3 loop reads CASSHGTSGSYFSYEQYF. In DNA, the CDR3 is TGTGCCAGCAGCCACGGGACTAGCGGGTCTTACTTCTCCTACGAGCAGTACTTC.

This chain links TRBV7-2 with TRBJ1-1; D not certain. Germline assignment: CDR1 SGHTA and CDR2 FQGNSA. Trimming stripped 1 base from V and 4 bases from J, with 10 bases between. There are 14 residues in the CDR3. In DNA, the CDR3 is TGTGCCAGCAGCTTAGGTAACAGCCCCACTGAAGCTTTCTTT. Translating it yields CASSLGNSPTEAFF.

This clone has only one observation. The chain's CDR3 is CASSTGPTGELFF. Here the CDR3 DNA reads TGTGCCAGTAGTACTGGGCCCACCGGGGAGCTGTTTTTT. The V and J genes are TRBV19 and TRBJ2-2; D remains ambiguous. The CDR3 sequence is 13 residues long. Per germline, CDR1 LNHDA and CDR2 SQIVND (reference sequence). With 4 bases removed from V and 4 bases from J, the gap between germline ends came to 7 bases.

This chain connects TRBV9 to TRBJ1-2; D is unresolved. CDR1 and CDR2 (germline): SGDLS, YYNGEE. Trimming shortened V by 2 bases and J by 2 bases, and 10 bases separated the two germline ends. This CDR3 has 14 residues. Written as DNA, the CDR3 is TGTGCCAGCAGCGTCATGACCGGGAACTATGGCTACACCTTC. Residues: CASSVMTGNYGYTF.